The clone carrying this T cell receptor beta chain was observed at least ten times. Amplified TCR beta CDR3 regions were obtained using RNA transcripts as template. Scientists carried out first-round RT-PCR using HTBI primers and then a second-round multiplex PCR. TCRdb re-derived calls from the multiplex PCR reads in MiXCR, one entry per CDR3 protein. Among under 350,000 distinct CDR3 sequences listed, roughly 15% were seen once. Trimming pared 0 bases from V and 1 base from J, leaving 15 bases between. The CDR3 sequence is 17 residues long. CDR1 and CDR2 from the germline V gene are MNHEY and SVGEGT. The data stem from a study of Graves' ophthalmopathy and Graves' hyperthyroidism.

The rearrangement joins TRBV6-2 or TRBV6-3 to TRBJ1-1; perhaps TRBD1 as D (5 bases). Sequencing used peripheral blood. This receptor was obtained from an adult man with Graves' ophthalmopathy. The CDR3 DNA reads as TGTGCCAGCAGTTACTCGACTACAGGAAATAGGAACACTGAAGCTTTCTTT. Translating it yields CASSYSTTGNRNTEAFF.